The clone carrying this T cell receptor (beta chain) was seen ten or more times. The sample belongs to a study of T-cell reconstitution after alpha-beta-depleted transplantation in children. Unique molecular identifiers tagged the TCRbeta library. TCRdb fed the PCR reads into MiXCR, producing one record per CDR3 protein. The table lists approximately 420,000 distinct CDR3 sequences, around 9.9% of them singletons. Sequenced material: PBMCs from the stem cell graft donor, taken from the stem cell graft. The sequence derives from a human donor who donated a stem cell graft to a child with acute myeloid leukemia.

CDR3: CSVRMGTEAFF. The CDR3 DNA sequence: TGCAGCGTGCGAATGGGCACTGAAGCTTTCTTT. The chain employs TRBV29-1 and TRBJ1-1; D is unresolved. The CDR3 contains 11 residues. Germline V CDR1 and CDR2: SQVTM, ANQGSEA. Trimming stripped 6 bases from V and 4 bases from J, with 9 bases between.